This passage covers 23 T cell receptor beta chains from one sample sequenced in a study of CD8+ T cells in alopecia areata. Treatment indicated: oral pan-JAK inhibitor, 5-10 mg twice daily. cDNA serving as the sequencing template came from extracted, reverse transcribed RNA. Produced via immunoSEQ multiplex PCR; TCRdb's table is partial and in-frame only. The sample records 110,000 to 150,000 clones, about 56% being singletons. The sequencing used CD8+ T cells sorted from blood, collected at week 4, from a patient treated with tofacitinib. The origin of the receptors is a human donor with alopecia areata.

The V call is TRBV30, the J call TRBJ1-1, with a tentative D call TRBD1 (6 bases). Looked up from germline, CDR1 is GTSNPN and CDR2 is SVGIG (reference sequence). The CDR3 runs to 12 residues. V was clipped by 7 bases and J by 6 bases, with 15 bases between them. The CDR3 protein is CALAGEVAEAFF. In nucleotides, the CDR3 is TGTGCCTTGGCAGGGGAAGTTGCTGAAGCTTTCTTT.

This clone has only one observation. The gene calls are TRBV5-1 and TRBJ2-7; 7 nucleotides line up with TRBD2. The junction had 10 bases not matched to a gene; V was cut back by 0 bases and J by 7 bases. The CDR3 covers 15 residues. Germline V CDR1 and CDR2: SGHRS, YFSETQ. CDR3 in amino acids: CASSLDLGGRKEQYF. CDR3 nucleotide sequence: TGCGCCAGCAGCTTGGATCTGGGAGGGAGGAAAGAGCAGTACTTC.

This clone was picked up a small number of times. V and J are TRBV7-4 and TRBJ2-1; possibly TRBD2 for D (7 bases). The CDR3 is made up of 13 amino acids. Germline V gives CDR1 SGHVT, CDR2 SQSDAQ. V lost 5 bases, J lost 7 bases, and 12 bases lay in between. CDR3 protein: CASSRGAGNEQFF. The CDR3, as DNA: TGTGCCAGCAGCCGGGGGGCCGGGAATGAGCAGTTCTTC.

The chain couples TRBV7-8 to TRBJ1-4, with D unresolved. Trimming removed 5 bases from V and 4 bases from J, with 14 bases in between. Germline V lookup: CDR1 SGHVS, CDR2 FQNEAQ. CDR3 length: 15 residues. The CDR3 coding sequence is TGTGCCAGCAGCGAGTTGGCCAAGATTAATGAAAAACTGTTTTTT. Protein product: CASSELAKINEKLFF.

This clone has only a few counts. The CDR3 region is CASSQDPVVEYEQYF. CDR3 sequence (DNA): TGCGCCAGCAGCCAAGATCCCGTTGTGGAATACGAGCAGTACTTC. The rearrangement uses TRBV4-3 and TRBJ2-7; unclear D gene. Per the germline V gene, CDR1 is LGHNA and CDR2 is YSLEER. V shed 0 bases and J shed 4 bases, with 13 bases lying between them. The CDR3 has 15 amino acids.

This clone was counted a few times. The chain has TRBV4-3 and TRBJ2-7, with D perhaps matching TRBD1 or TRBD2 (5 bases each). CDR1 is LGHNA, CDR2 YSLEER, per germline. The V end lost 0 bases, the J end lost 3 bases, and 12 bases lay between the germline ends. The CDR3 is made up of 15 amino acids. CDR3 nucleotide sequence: TGCGCCAGCAGCCAAGAAGCCGGGGACGTCTACGAGCAGTACTTC. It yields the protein CASSQEAGDVYEQYF.

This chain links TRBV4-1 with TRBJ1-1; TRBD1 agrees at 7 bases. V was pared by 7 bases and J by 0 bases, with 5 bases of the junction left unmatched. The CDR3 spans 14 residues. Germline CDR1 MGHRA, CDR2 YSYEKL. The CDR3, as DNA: TGCGCCAGCACCTCGACAGGGATGAACACTGAAGCTTTCTTT. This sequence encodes CASTSTGMNTEAFF.

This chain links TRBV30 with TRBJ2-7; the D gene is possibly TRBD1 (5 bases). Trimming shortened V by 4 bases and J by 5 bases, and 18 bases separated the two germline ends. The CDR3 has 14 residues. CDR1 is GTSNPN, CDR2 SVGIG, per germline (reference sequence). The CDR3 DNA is TGTGCCTGGACACCACAGGACCTCCTGAACGAGCAGTACTTC. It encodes CAWTPQDLLNEQYF.

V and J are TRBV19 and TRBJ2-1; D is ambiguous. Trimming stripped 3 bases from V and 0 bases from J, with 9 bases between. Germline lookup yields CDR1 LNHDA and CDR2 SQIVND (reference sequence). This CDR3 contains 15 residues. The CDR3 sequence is CASSIGPSSYNEQFF. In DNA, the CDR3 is TGTGCCAGTAGTATCGGACCGAGCTCCTACAATGAGCAGTTCTTC.

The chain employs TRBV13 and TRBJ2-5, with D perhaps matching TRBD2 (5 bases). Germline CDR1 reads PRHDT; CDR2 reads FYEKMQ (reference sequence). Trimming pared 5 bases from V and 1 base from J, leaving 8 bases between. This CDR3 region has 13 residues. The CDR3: CASSQDFQETQYF. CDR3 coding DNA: TGTGCCAGCAGCCAGGACTTCCAAGAGACCCAGTACTTC.

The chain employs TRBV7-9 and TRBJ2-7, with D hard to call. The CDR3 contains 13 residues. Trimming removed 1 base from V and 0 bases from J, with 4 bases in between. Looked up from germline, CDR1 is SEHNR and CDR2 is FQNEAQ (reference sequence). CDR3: CASSLENSYEQYF. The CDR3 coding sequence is TGTGCCAGCAGCTTAGAGAACTCCTACGAGCAGTACTTC.

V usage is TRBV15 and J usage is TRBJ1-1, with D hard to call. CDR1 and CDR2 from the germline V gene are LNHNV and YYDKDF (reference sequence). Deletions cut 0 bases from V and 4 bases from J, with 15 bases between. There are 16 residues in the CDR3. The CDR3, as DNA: TGTGCCACCAGCAGAGATCGAGAAGGGCTGGGCACTGAAGCTTTCTTT. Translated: CATSRDREGLGTEAFF.

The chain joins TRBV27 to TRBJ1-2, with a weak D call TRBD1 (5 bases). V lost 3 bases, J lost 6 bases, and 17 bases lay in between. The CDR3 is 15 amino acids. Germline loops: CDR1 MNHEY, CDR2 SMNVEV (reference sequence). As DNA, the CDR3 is TGTGCCAGCAGTTTTGGACCCCCAGGGAGCAATGGCTACACCTTC. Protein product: CASSFGPPGSNGYTF.

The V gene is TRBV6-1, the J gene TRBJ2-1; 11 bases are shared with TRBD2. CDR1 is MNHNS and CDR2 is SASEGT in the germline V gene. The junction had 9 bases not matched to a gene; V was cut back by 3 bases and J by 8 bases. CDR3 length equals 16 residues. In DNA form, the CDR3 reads TGTGCCAGCAGTGATCTTAGCGGGGGGGCCGCCTATGAGCAGTTCTTC. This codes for CASSDLSGGAAYEQFF.

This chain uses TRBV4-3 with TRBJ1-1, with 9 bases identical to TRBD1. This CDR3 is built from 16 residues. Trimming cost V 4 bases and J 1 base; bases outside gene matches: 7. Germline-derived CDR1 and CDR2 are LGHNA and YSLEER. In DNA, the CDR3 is TGCGCCAGCAGCCCAGGTTGGGACAGGGCGAACACTGAAGCTTTCTTT. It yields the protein CASSPGWDRANTEAFF.

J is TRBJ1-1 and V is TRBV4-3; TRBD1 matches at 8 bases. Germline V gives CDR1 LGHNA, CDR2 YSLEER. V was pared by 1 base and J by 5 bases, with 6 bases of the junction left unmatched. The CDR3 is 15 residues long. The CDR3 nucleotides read TGCGCCAGCAGCCAAGGTACAGGGGGTATTACTGAAGCTTTCTTT. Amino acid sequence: CASSQGTGGITEAFF.

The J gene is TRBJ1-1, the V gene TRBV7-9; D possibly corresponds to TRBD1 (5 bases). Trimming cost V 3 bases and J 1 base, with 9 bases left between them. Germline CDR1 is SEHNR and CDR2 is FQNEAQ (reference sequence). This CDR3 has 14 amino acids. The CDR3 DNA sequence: TGTGCCAGCAGCTTGCAGGGAACGAACACTGAAGCTTTCTTT. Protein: CASSLQGTNTEAFF. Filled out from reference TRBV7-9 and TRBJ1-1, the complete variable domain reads DTGVSQNPRHKITKRGQNVTFRCDPISEHNRLYWYRQTLGQGPEFLTYFQNEAQLEKSRLLSDRFSAERPKGSFSTLEIQRTEQGDSAMYLCASSLQGTNTEAFFGQGTRLTVV.

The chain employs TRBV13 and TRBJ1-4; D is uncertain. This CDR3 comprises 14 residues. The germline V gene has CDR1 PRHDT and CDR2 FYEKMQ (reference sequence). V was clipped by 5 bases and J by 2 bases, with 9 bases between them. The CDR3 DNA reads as TGTGCCAGCAGCAACCATGGGACTAATGAAAAACTGTTTTTT. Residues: CASSNHGTNEKLFF.

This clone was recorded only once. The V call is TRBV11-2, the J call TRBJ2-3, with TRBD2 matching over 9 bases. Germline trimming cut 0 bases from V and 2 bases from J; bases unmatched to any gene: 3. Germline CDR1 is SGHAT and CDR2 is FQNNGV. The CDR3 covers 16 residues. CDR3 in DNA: TGTGCCAGCAGCTTAGACGCGGGGGGGTTCACAGATACGCAGTATTTT. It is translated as CASSLDAGGFTDTQYF.

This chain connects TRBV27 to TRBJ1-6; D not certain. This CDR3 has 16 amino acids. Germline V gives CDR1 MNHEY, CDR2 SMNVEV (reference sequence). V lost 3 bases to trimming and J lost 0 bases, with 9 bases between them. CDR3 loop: CASSFLGSSYNSPLHF. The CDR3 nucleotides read TGTGCCAGCAGTTTCTTGGGGAGCTCCTATAATTCACCCCTCCACTTT.

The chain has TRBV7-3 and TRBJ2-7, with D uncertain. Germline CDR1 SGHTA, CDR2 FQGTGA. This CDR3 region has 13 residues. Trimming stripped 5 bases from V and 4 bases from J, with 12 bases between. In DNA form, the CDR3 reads TGTGCCAGCAGCCACGGTTACGGGTACGAGCAGTACTTC. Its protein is CASSHGYGYEQYF.

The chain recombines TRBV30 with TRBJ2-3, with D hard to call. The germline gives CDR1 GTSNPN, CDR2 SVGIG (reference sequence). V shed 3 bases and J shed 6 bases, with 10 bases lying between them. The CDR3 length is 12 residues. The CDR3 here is CAWRPGIDTQYF. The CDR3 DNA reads TGTGCCTGGAGGCCGGGTATTGATACGCAGTATTTT.

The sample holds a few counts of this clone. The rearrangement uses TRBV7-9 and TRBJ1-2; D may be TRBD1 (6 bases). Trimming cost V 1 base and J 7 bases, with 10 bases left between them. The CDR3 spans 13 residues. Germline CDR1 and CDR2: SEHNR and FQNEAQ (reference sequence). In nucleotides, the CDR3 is TGTGCCAGCAGCTTAGGGGACAAACCTGGCTACACCTTC. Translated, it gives CASSLGDKPGYTF.